This passage covers 8 T cell receptor beta chains from one sample sequenced in a study of blood T cells in healthy people across ages. Through a sample-barcoded 5' primer and a J-beta primer mix, a second PCR was run for roughly 6 to 12 cycles. MiXCR, run by TCRdb on the 5' RACE reads, gives a single entry per CDR3 protein. The sample consists of more than 750,000 distinct CDR3 sequences, under 35% of them appearing once. These data were also reused for a study on T cells of mothers and their children.

The sequenced sample consisted of blood. All receptors derive from a woman aged 40 to 49 in good health.

This clonotype has a count of ten or more. This chain links TRBV21-1 with TRBJ2-3. TRBV21-1 is tagged as a pseudogene. CDR3 length: 14 amino acids. CDR3 region: CASLRLMGTDTQYF. The CDR3 DNA reads TGTGCCAGCCTGCGATTAATGGGCACAGATACGCAGTATTTT.

The CDR3 region is CSGRQGGQGGDGYTF. Written as DNA, the CDR3 is TGCAGTGGAAGACAGGGGGGACAGGGTGGTGATGGCTACACCTTC. This rearrangement joins TRBV20-1 to TRBJ1-2; 9 nucleotides match TRBD1. Per the germline V gene, CDR1 is DFQATT and CDR2 is SNEGSKA (reference sequence). V was pared by 7 bases and J by 6 bases, with 15 bases of the junction left unmatched. The CDR3 length is 15 residues.

The J gene is TRBJ2-6, the V gene TRBV6-2 or TRBV6-3; 10 nucleotides agree with TRBD2. J was trimmed by 2 bases and V by 6 bases; bases with no gene match: 7. Germline CDR1 is MNHEY and CDR2 is SVGEGT. The length of the CDR3 is 17 residues. Here the CDR3 reads CASSRLAGLTGANVLTF. As DNA, the CDR3 is TGTGCCAGCAGCCGACTAGCGGGCCTTACTGGGGCCAACGTCCTGACTTTC.

This chain connects TRBV7-2 to TRBJ1-1, with D unresolved. Germline values: CDR1 SGHTA, CDR2 FQGNSA. Trimming left V 0 bases short and J 3 bases short, with 8 bases between. The CDR3 totals 14 residues. The CDR3 nucleotides are TGTGCCAGCAGCTTAGCGCTTGGGTACACTGAAGCTTTCTTT. This gives the protein CASSLALGYTEAFF. The full variable domain, completed using reference TRBV7-2 and TRBJ1-1, is GAGVSQSPSNKVTEKGKDVELRCDPISGHTALYWYRQSLGQGLEFLIYFQGNSAPDKSGLPSDRFSAERTGGSVSTLTIQRTQQEDSAVYLCASSLALGYTEAFFGQGTRLTVV.

Concerning this clonotype itself: One base away lies a much larger clone, so this may be a sequencing read error. V is TRBV15 and J is TRBJ2-4, with D hard to call. The DNA end is more similar to TRBJ2-5, so the J call may be wrong. This CDR3 contains 18 residues. Germline V gene lookup returns CDR1 LNHNV and CDR2 YYDKDF (reference sequence). The CDR3 DNA sequence: TGTGCCACCAGCTCCACTTTGAGACCACAGCTTAACCAAGAGACCCAGTACTTC. Encoded protein: CATSSTLRPQLNQETQYF.

V gene TRBV19 combines with J gene TRBJ2-1; unclear D gene. V dropped 7 bases and J dropped 9 bases, with 16 bases sitting between them. The CDR3 extends over 13 amino acids. Germline V lookup: CDR1 LNHDA, CDR2 SQIVND (reference sequence). The CDR3 protein is CASTGAARGEQFF. The CDR3 DNA is TGTGCCAGTACGGGCGCCGCGCGTGGTGAGCAGTTCTTC.

The chain couples TRBV9 to TRBJ1-4; D might be TRBD1 (5 bases). There are 13 residues in the CDR3. Looked up from germline, CDR1 is SGDLS and CDR2 is YYNGEE. V was shortened by 0 bases and J by 8 bases, with 8 bases between the two germline ends. CDR3 coding DNA: TGTGCCAGCAGCGTAGCGGCAGGGGAAAAACTGTTTTTT. It specifies CASSVAAGEKLFF.

A remark on this clonotype: The junction departs from the called germline gene at one end, perhaps through a read error. The chain is built from TRBV29-1 and TRBJ2-5; D may be TRBD1 (6 bases). The CDR3 contains 15 residues. Germline V gene lookup returns CDR1 SQVTM and CDR2 ANQGSEA. The CDR3 protein is CRVERGSLVRETQYF. The CDR3 region has the DNA TGCCGCGTTGAGAGGGGGTCTCTGGTTAGGGAGACCCAGTACTTC. The entire variable domain, with the rest obtained from reference TRBV29-1 and TRBJ2-5, is as follows: SAVISQKPSRDICQRGTSLTIQCQVDSQVTMMFWYRQQPGQSLTLIATANQGSEATYESGFVIDKFPISRPNLTFSTLTVSNMSPEDSSIYLCRVERGSLVRETQYFGPGTRLLVL.